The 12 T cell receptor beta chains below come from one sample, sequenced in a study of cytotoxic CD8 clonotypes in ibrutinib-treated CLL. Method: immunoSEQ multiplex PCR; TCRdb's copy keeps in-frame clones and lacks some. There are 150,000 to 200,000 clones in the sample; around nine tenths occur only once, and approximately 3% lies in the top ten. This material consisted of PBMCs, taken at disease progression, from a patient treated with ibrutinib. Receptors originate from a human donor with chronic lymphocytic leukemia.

CDR3 residues: CASRLGLAKAQEQYF. CDR3 sequence (DNA): TGTGCCAGCCGCCTGGGACTAGCGAAGGCCCAGGAGCAGTACTTC. The chain combines TRBV27 with TRBJ2-7; 10 nucleotides line up with TRBD2. Germline CDR1 and CDR2: MNHEY and SMNVEV (reference sequence). Germline trimming cut 8 bases from V and 7 bases from J; bases unmatched to any gene: 14. This CDR3 has 15 amino acids.

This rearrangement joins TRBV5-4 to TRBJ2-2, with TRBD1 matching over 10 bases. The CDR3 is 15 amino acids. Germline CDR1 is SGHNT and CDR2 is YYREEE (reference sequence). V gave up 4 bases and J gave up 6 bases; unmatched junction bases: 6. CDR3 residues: CASSPGTGVPGELFF. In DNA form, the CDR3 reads TGTGCCAGCAGCCCGGGGACAGGGGTACCCGGGGAGCTGTTTTTT.

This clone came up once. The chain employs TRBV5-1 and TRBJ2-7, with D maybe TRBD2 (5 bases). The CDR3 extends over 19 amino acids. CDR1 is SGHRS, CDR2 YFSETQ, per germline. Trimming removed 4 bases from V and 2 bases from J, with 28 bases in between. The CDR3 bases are TGCGCCAGCAGCCCCGGTGGGAACTTCGGGATTAGAAGCCCCTACGAGCAGTACTTC. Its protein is CASSPGGNFGIRSPYEQYF.

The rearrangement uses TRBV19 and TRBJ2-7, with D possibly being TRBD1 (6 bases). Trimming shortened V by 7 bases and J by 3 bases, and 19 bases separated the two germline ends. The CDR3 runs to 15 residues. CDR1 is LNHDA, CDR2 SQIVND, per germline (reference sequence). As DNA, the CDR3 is TGTGCCAGTACCCCAAAATCAGGGGAAGGCTACGAGCAGTACTTC. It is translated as CASTPKSGEGYEQYF.

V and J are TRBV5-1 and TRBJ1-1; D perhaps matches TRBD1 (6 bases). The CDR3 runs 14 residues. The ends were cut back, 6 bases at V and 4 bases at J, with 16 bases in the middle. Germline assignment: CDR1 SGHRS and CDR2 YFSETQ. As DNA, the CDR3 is TGCGCCAGCAACGATCCGGGGGCCCGCACTGAAGCTTTCTTT. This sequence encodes CASNDPGARTEAFF.

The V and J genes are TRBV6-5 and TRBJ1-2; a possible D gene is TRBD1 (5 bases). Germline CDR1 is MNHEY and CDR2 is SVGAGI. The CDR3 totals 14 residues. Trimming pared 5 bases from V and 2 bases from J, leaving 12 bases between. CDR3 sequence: CASSTQDTNYGYTF. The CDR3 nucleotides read TGTGCCAGCAGTACACAGGACACCAACTATGGCTACACCTTC.

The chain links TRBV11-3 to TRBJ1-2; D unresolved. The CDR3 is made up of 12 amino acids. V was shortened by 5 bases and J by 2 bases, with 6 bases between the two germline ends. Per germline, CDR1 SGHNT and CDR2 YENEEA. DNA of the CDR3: TGTGCCAGCAGCGAAAAAAACTATGGCTACACCTTC. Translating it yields CASSEKNYGYTF.

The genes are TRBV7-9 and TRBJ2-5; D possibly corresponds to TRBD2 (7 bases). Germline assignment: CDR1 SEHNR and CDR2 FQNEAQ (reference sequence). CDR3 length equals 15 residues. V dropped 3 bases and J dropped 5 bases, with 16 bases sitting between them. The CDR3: CASSFRGAIQETQYF. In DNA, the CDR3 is TGTGCCAGCAGCTTTCGGGGGGCCATCCAGGAGACCCAGTACTTC. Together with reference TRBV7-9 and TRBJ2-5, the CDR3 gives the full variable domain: DTGVSQNPRHKITKRGQNVTFRCDPISEHNRLYWYRQTLGQGPEFLTYFQNEAQLEKSRLLSDRFSAERPKGSFSTLEIQRTEQGDSAMYLCASSFRGAIQETQYFGPGTRLLVL.

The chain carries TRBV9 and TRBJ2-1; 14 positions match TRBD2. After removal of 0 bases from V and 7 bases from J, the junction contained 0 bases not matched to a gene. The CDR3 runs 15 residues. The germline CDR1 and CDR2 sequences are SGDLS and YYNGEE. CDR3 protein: CASSVGTSGGNEQFF. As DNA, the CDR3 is TGTGCCAGCAGCGTAGGGACTAGCGGGGGGAATGAGCAGTTCTTC.

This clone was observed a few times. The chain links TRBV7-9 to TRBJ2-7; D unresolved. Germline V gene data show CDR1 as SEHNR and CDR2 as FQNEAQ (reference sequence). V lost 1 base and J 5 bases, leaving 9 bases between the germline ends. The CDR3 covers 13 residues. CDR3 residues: CASSLVGPNEQYF. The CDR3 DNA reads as TGTGCCAGCAGCTTAGTCGGGCCCAACGAGCAGTACTTC.

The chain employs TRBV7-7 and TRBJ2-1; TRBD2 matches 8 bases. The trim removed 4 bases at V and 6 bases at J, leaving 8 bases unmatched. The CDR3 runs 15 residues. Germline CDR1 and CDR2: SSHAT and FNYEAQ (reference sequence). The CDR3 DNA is TGTGCCAGCAGCTCCGGGGTAGCGGGGTTCAATGAGCAGTTCTTC. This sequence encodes CASSSGVAGFNEQFF.

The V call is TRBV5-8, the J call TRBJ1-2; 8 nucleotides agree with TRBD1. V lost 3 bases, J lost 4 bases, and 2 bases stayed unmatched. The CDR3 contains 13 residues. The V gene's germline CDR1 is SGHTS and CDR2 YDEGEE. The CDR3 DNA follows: TGTGCCAGCAGCTCGGGACAGGCCTATGGCTACACCTTC. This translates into CASSSGQAYGYTF.